This TCR beta chain was sequenced for a study of blood T cell repertoires in COVID-19. About the research overall: The United States, Italy and Spain supplied acute and convalescent COVID-19 samples.

Methods used by the authors: Reference gene primers were amplified, and this amplification served to estimate nucleated cell counts. The assay was immunoSEQ multiplex PCR, and TCRdb's table has in-frame clones only and misses some. That table supplies the V and J calls and clone size; D and trimming were determined from the DNA. The sample consists of about 52,000 clones, over 80% of them appearing once. The origin of this receptor is a man in his sixties or seventies with active COVID-19. Sequencing was performed on peripheral blood.

CDR3 residues: CASSLVSSGGIYNEQFF. The DNA of the CDR3 is TGTGCCAGCAGTTTAGTGTCTAGCGGGGGCATTTACAATGAGCAGTTCTTC. This chain connects TRBV27 to TRBJ2-1, with 10 bases matching TRBD2. Germline V gene data show CDR1 as MNHEY and CDR2 as SMNVEV (reference sequence). After removal of 2 bases from V and 4 bases from J, the junction contained 8 bases not matched to a gene. The CDR3 length is 17 residues.